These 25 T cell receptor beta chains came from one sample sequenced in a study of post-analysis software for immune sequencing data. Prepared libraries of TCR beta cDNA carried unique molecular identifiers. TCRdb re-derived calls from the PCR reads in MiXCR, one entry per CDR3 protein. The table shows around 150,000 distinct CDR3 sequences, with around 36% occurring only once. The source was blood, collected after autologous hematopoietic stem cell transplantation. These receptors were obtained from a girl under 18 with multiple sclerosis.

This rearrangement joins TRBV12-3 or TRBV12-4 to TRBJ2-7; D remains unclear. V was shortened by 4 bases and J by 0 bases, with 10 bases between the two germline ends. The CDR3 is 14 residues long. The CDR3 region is CASSSGSSSYEQYF. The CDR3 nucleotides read TGTGCCAGCAGTTCCGGGTCTAGCTCCTACGAGCAGTACTTC.

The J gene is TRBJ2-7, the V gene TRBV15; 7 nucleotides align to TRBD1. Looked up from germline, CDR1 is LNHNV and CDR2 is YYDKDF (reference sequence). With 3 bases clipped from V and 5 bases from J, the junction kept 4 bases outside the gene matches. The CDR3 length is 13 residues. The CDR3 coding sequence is TGTGCCACCAGCAGCCGGGACAGAGACGAGCAGTACTTC. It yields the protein CATSSRDRDEQYF.

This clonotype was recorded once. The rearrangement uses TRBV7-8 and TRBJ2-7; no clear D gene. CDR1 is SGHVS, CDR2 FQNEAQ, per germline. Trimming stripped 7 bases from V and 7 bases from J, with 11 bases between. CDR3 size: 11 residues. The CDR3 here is CASIHGSEQYF. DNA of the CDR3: TGTGCCAGCATACACGGGTCGGAGCAGTACTTC.

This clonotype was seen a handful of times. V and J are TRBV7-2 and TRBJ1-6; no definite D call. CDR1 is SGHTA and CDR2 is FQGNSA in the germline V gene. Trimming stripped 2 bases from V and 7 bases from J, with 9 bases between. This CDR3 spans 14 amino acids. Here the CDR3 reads CASSLSVGNSPLHF. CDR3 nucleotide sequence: TGTGCCAGCAGCTTATCGGTCGGAAATTCACCCCTCCACTTT.

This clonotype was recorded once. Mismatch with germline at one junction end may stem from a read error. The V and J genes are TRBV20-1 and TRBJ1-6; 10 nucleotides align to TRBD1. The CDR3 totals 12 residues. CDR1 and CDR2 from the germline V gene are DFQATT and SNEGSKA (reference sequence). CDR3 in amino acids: CRAGTGVSPFHF. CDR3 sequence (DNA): TGCAGGGCCGGGACAGGGGTTTCACCCTTCCACTTT.

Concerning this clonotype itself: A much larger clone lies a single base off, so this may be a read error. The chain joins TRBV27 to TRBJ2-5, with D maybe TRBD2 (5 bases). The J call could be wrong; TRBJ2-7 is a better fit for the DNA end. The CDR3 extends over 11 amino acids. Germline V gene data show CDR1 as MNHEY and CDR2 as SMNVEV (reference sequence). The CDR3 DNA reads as TGTGCCAGCGGAGGCCACTACGAGCAGTACTTC. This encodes CASGGHYEQYF.

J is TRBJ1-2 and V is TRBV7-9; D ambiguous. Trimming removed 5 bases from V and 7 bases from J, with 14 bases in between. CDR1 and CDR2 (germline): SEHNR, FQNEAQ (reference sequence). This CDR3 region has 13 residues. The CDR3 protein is CASSRERVRGYTF. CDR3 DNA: TGTGCCAGCAGCCGTGAGAGGGTGCGTGGCTACACCTTC.

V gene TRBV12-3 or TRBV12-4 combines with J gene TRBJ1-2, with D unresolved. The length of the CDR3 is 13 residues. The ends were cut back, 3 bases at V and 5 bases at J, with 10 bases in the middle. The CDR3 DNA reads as TGTGCCAGCAGTTTCCATGAGGGATATGGCTACACCTTC. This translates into CASSFHEGYGYTF.

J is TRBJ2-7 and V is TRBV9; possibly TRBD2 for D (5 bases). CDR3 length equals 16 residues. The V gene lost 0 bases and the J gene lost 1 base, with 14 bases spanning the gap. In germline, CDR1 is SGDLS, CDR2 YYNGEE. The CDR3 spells CASSVVKGLLSYEQYF. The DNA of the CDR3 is TGTGCCAGCAGCGTAGTAAAAGGACTGCTGTCCTACGAGCAGTACTTC.

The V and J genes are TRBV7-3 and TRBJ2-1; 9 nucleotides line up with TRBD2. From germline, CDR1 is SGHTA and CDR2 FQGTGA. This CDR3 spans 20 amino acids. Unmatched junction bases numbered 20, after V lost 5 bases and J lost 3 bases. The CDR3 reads CASSPLGGVGWREGYNEQFF. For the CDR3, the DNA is TGTGCCAGCAGCCCCCTAGGCGGGGTTGGCTGGCGGGAGGGCTACAATGAGCAGTTCTTC.

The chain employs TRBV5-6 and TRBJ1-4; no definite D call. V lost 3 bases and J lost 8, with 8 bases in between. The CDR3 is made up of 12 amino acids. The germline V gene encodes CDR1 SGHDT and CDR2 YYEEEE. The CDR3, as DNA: TGTGCCAGCAGCTCCCACGAGGAAAAACTGTTTTTT. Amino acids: CASSSHEEKLFF.

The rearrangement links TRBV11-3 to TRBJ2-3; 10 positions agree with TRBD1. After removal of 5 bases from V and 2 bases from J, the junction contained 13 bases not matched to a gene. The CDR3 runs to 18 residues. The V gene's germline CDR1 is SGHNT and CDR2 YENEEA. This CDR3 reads CASSPRTGGYFNTDTQYF. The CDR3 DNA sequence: TGTGCCAGCAGCCCCCGGACAGGGGGGTATTTTAACACAGATACGCAGTATTTT.

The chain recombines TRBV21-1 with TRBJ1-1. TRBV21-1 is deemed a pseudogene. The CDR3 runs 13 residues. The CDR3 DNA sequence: TGTGCCAGCAGCAAAGGGATGGATCCACGAGCTTTCTTT. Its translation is CASSKGMDPRAFF.

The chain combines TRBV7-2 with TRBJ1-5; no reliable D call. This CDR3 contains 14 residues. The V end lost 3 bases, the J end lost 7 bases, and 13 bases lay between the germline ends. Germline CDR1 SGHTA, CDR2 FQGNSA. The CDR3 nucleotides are TGTGCCAGCAGCTTTCCCGGGATTGGGCAGCCCCAGCATTTT. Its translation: CASSFPGIGQPQHF.

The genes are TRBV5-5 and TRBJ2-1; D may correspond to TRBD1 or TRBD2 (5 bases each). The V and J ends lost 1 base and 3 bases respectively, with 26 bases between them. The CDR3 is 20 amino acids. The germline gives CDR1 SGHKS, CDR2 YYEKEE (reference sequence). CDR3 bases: TGTGCCAGCAGCTTGAAGGCAAAGGAAGGGACCGTGAACTACTACAATGAGCAGTTCTTC. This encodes CASSLKAKEGTVNYYNEQFF.

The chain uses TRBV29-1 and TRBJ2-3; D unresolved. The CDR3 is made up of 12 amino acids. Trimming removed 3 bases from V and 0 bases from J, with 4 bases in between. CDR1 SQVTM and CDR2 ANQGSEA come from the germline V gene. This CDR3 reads CSVEASTDTQYF. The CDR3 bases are TGCAGCGTTGAGGCTAGCACAGATACGCAGTATTTT.

The CDR3 nucleotides read TGTGCCAGCAGCCACCCCCCGAGTGGGACAGGGGGCACCGGGGAGCTGTTTTTT. It yields the protein CASSHPPSGTGGTGELFF. V is TRBV5-4 and J is TRBJ2-2, with 11 bases lining up with TRBD1. The junction had 12 bases not matched to a gene; V was cut back by 4 bases and J by 4 bases. Germline V lookup: CDR1 SGHNT, CDR2 YYREEE (reference sequence). The CDR3 consists of 18 residues.

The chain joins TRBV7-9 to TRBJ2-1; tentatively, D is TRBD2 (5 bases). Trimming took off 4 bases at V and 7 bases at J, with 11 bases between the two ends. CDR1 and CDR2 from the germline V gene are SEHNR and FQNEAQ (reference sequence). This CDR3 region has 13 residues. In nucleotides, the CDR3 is TGTGCCAGCAGCTACCTAGGACTTAATGAGCAGTTCTTC. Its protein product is CASSYLGLNEQFF.

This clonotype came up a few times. CDR3 in DNA: TGTGCCAGCAGCCCAAAAGGGGTGCGGCAGTTCTTC. It encodes CASSPKGVRQFF. V and J are TRBV14 and TRBJ2-1; tentatively, D is TRBD1 (5 bases). Germline-derived CDR1 and CDR2 are SGHDN and FVKESK. Trimming cost V 4 bases and J 12 bases, with 13 bases left between them. This CDR3 comprises 12 residues.

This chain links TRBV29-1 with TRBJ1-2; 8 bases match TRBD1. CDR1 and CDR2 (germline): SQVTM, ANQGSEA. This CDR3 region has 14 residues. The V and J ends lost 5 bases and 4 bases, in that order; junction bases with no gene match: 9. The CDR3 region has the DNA TGCAGCGTTACCGGGACAGGCCTGGGCTATGGCTACACCTTC. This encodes CSVTGTGLGYGYTF.

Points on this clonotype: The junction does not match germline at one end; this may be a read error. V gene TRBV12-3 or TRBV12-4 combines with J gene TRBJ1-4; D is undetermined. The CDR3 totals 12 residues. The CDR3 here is CASSLVGEELFF. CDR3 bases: TGTGCCAGCAGTTTAGTGGGTGAAGAACTGTTTTTT.

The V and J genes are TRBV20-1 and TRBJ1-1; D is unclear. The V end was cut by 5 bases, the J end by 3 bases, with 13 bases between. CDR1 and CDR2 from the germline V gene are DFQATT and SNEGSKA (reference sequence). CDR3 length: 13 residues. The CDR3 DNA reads TGCAGTGCTTCACGCGTGGCGTACACTGAAGCTTTCTTT. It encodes CSASRVAYTEAFF.

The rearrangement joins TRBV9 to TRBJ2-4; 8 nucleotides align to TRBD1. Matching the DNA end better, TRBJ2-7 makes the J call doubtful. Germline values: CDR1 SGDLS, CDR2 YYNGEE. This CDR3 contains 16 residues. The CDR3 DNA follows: TGTGCCAGCAGCGTAGCCTCAGGGGGCGCAAGCTACGAGCAGTACTTC. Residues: CASSVASGGASYEQYF.

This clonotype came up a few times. As DNA, the CDR3 is TGCAGTGCTCGACAGGGGGAAAGCTATGGCTACACCTTC. Protein sequence: CSARQGESYGYTF. V and J are TRBV20-1 and TRBJ1-2; 9 nucleotides match TRBD1. Unmatched junction bases numbered 5, after V lost 5 bases and J lost 4 bases. This CDR3 comprises 13 residues. CDR1 and CDR2 from the germline V gene are DFQATT and SNEGSKA (reference sequence).

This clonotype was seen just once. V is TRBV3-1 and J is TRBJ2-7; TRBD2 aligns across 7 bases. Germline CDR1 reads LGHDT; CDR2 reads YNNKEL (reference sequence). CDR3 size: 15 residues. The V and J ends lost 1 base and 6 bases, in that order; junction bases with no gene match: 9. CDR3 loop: CASSQGLSGYAEQYF. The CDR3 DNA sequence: TGTGCCAGCAGCCAAGGTCTTAGCGGGTACGCCGAGCAGTACTTC.